These 15 T cell receptor beta chains were all obtained from the same sample, sequenced in a study of blood T cell repertoires in COVID-19. Clones were read by immunoSEQ multiplex PCR, and TCRdb kept only the in-frame ones, dropping some. The sample has some 300,000 clones; over 75% are singletons. The specimen was PBMCs or T cells enriched from blood (not recorded which). These TCRs come from a young woman who had recovered from COVID-19.

The chain recombines TRBV6-5 with TRBJ1-5; D remains ambiguous. The CDR3 has 12 amino acids. The germline V gene has CDR1 MNHEY and CDR2 SVGAGI. Trimming removed 6 bases from V and 0 bases from J, with 3 bases in between. CDR3 protein: CASSRSNQPQHF. The DNA of the CDR3 is TGTGCCAGCAGCCGTAGCAATCAGCCCCAGCATTTT.

This clone came up once. The rearrangement uses TRBV7-6 and TRBJ1-1; no definite D call. The CDR3 spans 17 residues. Germline assignment: CDR1 SGHVS and CDR2 FNYEAQ. Trimming removed 0 bases at V and 4 bases at J, with 18 bases between. The CDR3 sequence: CASSLAAVGGRSTEAFF. The DNA for the CDR3 is TGTGCCAGCAGCTTAGCGGCGGTAGGAGGAAGAAGCACTGAAGCTTTCTTT.

The chain joins TRBV28 to TRBJ2-2, with 9 bases lining up with TRBD1. The CDR3 spans 16 residues. V shed 6 bases, J shed 6 bases, and the junction held 11 bases outside the gene matches. In germline, CDR1 is MDHEN, CDR2 SYDVKM. The CDR3 DNA reads TGTGCCAGCAGGCTCACAGGGGGCGTGGGATCCGGGGAGCTGTTTTTT. It codes for CASRLTGGVGSGELFF.

This chain connects TRBV19 to TRBJ1-3; D is ambiguous. V lost 6 bases to trimming and J lost 8 bases, with 8 bases between them. This CDR3 contains 11 residues. Germline assignment: CDR1 LNHDA and CDR2 SQIVND (reference sequence). In DNA form, the CDR3 reads TGTGCCAGTAGCATCGCAGACACCATATATTTT. Residues: CASSIADTIYF.

Only one count was recorded for this clone. V usage is TRBV10-3 and J usage is TRBJ1-2; no clear D gene. The CDR3 spans 15 residues. Germline-derived CDR1 and CDR2 are ENHRY and SYGVKD. V was cut by 0 bases and J by 5 bases, with 13 bases left in between. CDR3 loop: CAISESLRQPYGYTF. In DNA, the CDR3 is TGTGCCATCAGTGAGTCGCTGAGGCAGCCGTATGGCTACACCTTC.

V and J are TRBV14 and TRBJ1-1, with a possible D match to TRBD1 (5 bases). Germline CDR1 reads SGHDN; CDR2 reads FVKESK. With 3 bases removed from V and 3 bases from J, the gap between germline ends came to 11 bases. The CDR3 has 14 residues. CDR3 in amino acids: CASSQGGSHTEAFF. The DNA of the CDR3 is TGTGCCAGCAGCCAGGGGGGGTCCCACACTGAAGCTTTCTTT.

This chain uses TRBV7-8 with TRBJ2-7; tentative D call: TRBD2 (6 bases). Germline lookup yields CDR1 SGHVS and CDR2 FQNEAQ. This CDR3 spans 15 amino acids. The germline V and J ends were trimmed by 6 bases and 0 bases, with 15 bases remaining between them. The chain's CDR3 is CASSSPGLTSYEQYF. CDR3 sequence (DNA): TGTGCCAGCAGTTCCCCGGGACTGACCTCCTACGAGCAGTACTTC. The full variable domain, in which reference TRBV7-8 and TRBJ2-7 provide the parts outside the CDR3, is GAGVSQSPRYKVAKRGQDVALRCDPISGHVSLFWYQQALGQGPEFLTYFQNEAQLDKSGLPSDRFFAERPEGSVSTLKIQRTQQEDSAVYLCASSSPGLTSYEQYFGPGTRLTVT.

The CDR3 loop reads CASSQASGGPPTQYF. CDR3 coding DNA: TGTGCCAGCAGCCAAGCGAGCGGGGGACCCCCGACCCAGTACTTC. The gene calls are TRBV3-1 (or the pseudogene TRBV3-2) and TRBJ2-5, with TRBD2 identical over 8 bases. This CDR3 has 15 amino acids. Germline V gene sequence: CDR1 LGHDT, CDR2 YNNKEL (reference sequence). V lost 1 base and J lost 7; bases outside the gene matches: 8.

V is TRBV7-2 and J is TRBJ1-1, with a tentative D call TRBD1 (5 bases). Germline loops: CDR1 SGHTA, CDR2 FQGNSA. V was cut by 3 bases and J by 3 bases, with 14 bases left in between. This CDR3 spans 15 amino acids. CDR3: CASSFLGGTYTEAFF. The CDR3 region has the DNA TGTGCCAGCAGCTTTTTGGGGGGTACGTACACTGAAGCTTTCTTT.

The J gene is TRBJ1-1, the V gene TRBV28; 8 bases line up with TRBD1. CDR1 is MDHEN, CDR2 SYDVKM, per germline. The V gene end was trimmed by 6 bases and the J gene end by 0 bases; junction bases not matched to a gene: 3. CDR3 size: 14 residues. In DNA form, the CDR3 reads TGTGCCAGCAGACGGGACAGGTTGAACACTGAAGCTTTCTTT. It specifies CASRRDRLNTEAFF.

A few counts support this clone. The chain couples TRBV3-1 (or the pseudogene TRBV3-2) to TRBJ1-2; D not resolved. V was clipped by 2 bases and J by 6 bases, with 13 bases between them. The CDR3 length is 14 residues. Per the germline V gene, CDR1 is LGHDT and CDR2 is YNNKEL (reference sequence). For the CDR3, the DNA is TGTGCCAGCAGCCAATTAACACAGCTTCATGGCTACACCTTC. Protein product: CASSQLTQLHGYTF.

The chain is built from TRBV7-2 and TRBJ1-2; D ambiguous. This CDR3 is built from 17 residues. In germline, CDR1 is SGHTA, CDR2 FQGNSA. V lost 2 bases and J 6 bases, leaving 22 bases between the germline ends. The CDR3 DNA reads as TGTGCCAGCAGCTTAACTCCCGGAAAAACGAGGAGGGATGGCTACACCTTC. Amino acid sequence: CASSLTPGKTRRDGYTF.

The rearrangement joins TRBV28 to TRBJ1-4; D possibly corresponds to TRBD1 (5 bases). This CDR3 comprises 12 residues. Germline V CDR1 and CDR2: MDHEN, SYDVKM. V lost 6 bases and J 4 bases, leaving 6 bases between the germline ends. The CDR3 DNA follows: TGTGCCAGCAGGCAGGGTAATGAAAAACTGTTTTTT. Amino acid sequence: CASRQGNEKLFF. Supplemented by reference TRBV28 and TRBJ1-4, the full variable domain reads DVKVTQSSRYLVKRTGEKVFLECVQDMDHENMFWYRQDPGLGLRLIYFSYDVKMKEKGDIPEGYSVSREKKERFSLILESASTNQTSMYLCASRQGNEKLFFGSGTQLSVL.

DNA for the CDR3: TGTGCCAGCTCACCGCTACTAGCGGGGATATACAATGAGCAGTTCTTC. Protein: CASSPLLAGIYNEQFF. The chain joins TRBV18 to TRBJ2-1, with 10 positions matching TRBD2. V lost 3 bases, J lost 4 bases, and 6 bases stayed unmatched. The CDR3 sequence is 16 residues long. The germline CDR1 and CDR2 sequences are KGHSH and LQKENI.

The V gene is TRBV6-6, the J gene TRBJ2-7, with 7 bases that match TRBD1. The germline CDR1 and CDR2 sequences are MNHNY and SVGAGI (reference sequence). The V gene end was trimmed by 5 bases and the J gene end by 0 bases; junction bases not matched to a gene: 13. This CDR3 comprises 17 residues. The DNA for the CDR3 is TGTGCCAGCAGTCACCACCCGACAGGGAACCCCTCCTACGAGCAGTACTTC. This codes for CASSHHPTGNPSYEQYF.